The 12 T cell receptor beta chains in this list originate from one sample, sequenced in a study of blood T cell repertoires in COVID-19. Produced via immunoSEQ multiplex PCR; TCRdb's table is partial and in-frame only. The table has around 170,000 clones, over 75% seen once. The sequencing input was peripheral blood. These receptors all come from a man in his 70s who had recovered from COVID-19.

The gene calls are TRBV5-1 and TRBJ2-7, with a possible D match to TRBD1 (5 bases). V was pared by 1 base and J by 2 bases, with 13 bases between. Germline CDR1 reads SGHRS; CDR2 reads YFSETQ. This CDR3 is 15 amino acids long. CDR3 sequence (DNA): TGCGCCAGCAGCTTGACCAGGGCTGGGACCTACGAGCAGTACTTC. Translated: CASSLTRAGTYEQYF.

The gene calls are TRBV19 and TRBJ2-1; D is perhaps TRBD1 (5 bases). The length of the CDR3 is 17 residues. Trimming removed 6 bases at V and 6 bases at J, with 24 bases between. Germline CDR1 and CDR2: LNHDA and SQIVND (reference sequence). The CDR3 spells CASRTVLIDSPVNEQFF. The CDR3 DNA reads as TGTGCCAGTAGGACAGTACTAATCGACAGTCCTGTCAATGAGCAGTTCTTC.

The chain employs TRBV7-2 and TRBJ1-5, with 7 bases matching TRBD1. Germline assignment: CDR1 SGHTA and CDR2 FQGNSA. The CDR3 totals 14 residues. Trimming took 3 bases from V and 6 from J; bases not matched to a gene: 5. The CDR3 region has the DNA TGTGCCAGCAGCTTTGCAAGGGGGCCTCAGCCCCAGCATTTT. Translation: CASSFARGPQPQHF.

The genes are TRBV2 and TRBJ2-5; 8 positions agree with TRBD1. V was clipped by 7 bases and J by 5 bases; unmatched bases: 6. CDR3 length: 13 amino acids. Germline lookup yields CDR1 SNHLY and CDR2 FYNNEI. The CDR3 region has the DNA TGTGCCAGCATTCAGGGGGCGGGTGAGACCCAGTACTTC. Protein product: CASIQGAGETQYF.

The gene calls are TRBV20-1 and TRBJ1-1; D not certain. The CDR3 loop spans 11 amino acids. Germline V gene data show CDR1 as DFQATT and CDR2 as SNEGSKA (reference sequence). V lost 3 bases and J lost 5, with 7 bases in between. The CDR3 DNA is TGCAGTGCTAGGCAGGTAACTGAAGCTTTCTTT. Its translation: CSARQVTEAFF.

Written as DNA, the CDR3 is TGTGCCAGCAGCCCGACAGTATCTGGGGCCAACGTCCTGACTTTC. Translated, it gives CASSPTVSGANVLTF. The rearrangement links TRBV14 to TRBJ2-6; the D gene is possibly TRBD1 (5 bases). The germline CDR1 and CDR2 sequences are SGHDN and FVKESK. The CDR3 totals 15 residues. V was trimmed by 4 bases and J by 1 base, leaving 8 bases between them.

A remark on this clone: Being one base from a much bigger clone, this may be a read error. This rearrangement joins TRBV2 to TRBJ1-2; no clear D gene. V lost 5 bases to trimming and J lost 4 bases, with 5 bases between them. The CDR3 contains 11 residues. The germline gives CDR1 SNHLY, CDR2 FYNNEI. The CDR3 coding sequence is TGTGCCAGCAGTTCCAGCTATGGCTACACCTTC. This sequence encodes CASSSSYGYTF.

The V gene is TRBV2, the J gene TRBJ1-1; TRBD1 aligns across 7 bases. V shed 6 bases and J 0 bases; nucleotides not matched to a gene: 4. CDR3 length: 14 amino acids. The germline V gene encodes CDR1 SNHLY and CDR2 FYNNEI. CDR3 amino acids: CASRLGQVNTEAFF. For the CDR3, the DNA is TGTGCCAGCAGACTAGGACAGGTGAACACTGAAGCTTTCTTT.

This sequence joins TRBV5-5 and TRBJ2-3; 10 bases line up with TRBD2. From germline, CDR1 is SGHKS and CDR2 YYEKEE (reference sequence). V lost 4 bases and J lost 3; bases outside the gene matches: 11. CDR3 length: 17 amino acids. In DNA, the CDR3 is TGTGCCAGCAGCCATCGGCCGCTAGCGGGAGTTACAGATACGCAGTATTTT. Protein product: CASSHRPLAGVTDTQYF.

This rearrangement joins TRBV19 to TRBJ2-7, with 8 bases that match TRBD2. Germline CDR1 and CDR2: LNHDA and SQIVND (reference sequence). With V trimmed by 5 bases and J by 4 bases, 10 bases remained unmatched. The CDR3 has 15 residues. As DNA, the CDR3 is TGTGCCAGTAGTCCCAGGACTAGCTGGAGGTACGAGCAGTACTTC. Residues: CASSPRTSWRYEQYF.

Only one count was recorded for this clone. The chain recombines TRBV14 with TRBJ1-3; TRBD1 is a possible D gene (6 bases). The length of the CDR3 is 18 residues. The V gene lost 0 bases and the J gene lost 9 bases, with 24 bases spanning the gap. CDR1 and CDR2 (germline): SGHDN, FVKESK. CDR3 DNA sequence: TGTGCCAGCAGCCAAGATCTGGTTCGAACAGGGTTACGGCCCACCATATATTTT. Translating gives CASSQDLVRTGLRPTIYF.

This clone was found once. The J gene is TRBJ2-2, the V gene TRBV19; D not resolved. Germline V gene data show CDR1 as LNHDA and CDR2 as SQIVND (reference sequence). There are 16 residues in the CDR3. Deletions cut 3 bases from V and 0 bases from J, with 11 bases between. CDR3 residues: CASSISWQSNTGELFF. CDR3 in DNA: TGTGCCAGTAGTATTTCCTGGCAGTCGAACACCGGGGAGCTGTTTTTT.